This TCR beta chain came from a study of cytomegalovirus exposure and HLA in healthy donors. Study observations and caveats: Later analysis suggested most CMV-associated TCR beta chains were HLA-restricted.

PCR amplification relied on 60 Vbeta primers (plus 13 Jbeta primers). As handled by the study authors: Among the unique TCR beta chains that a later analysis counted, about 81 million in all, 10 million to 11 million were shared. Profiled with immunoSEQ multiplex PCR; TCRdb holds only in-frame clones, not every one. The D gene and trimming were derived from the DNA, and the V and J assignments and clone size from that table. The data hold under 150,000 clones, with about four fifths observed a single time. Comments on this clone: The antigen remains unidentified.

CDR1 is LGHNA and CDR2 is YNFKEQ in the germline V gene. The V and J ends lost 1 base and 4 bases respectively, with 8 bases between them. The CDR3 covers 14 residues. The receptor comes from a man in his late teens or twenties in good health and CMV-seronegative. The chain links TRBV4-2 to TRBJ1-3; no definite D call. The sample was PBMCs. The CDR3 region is CASSQGQYGNTIYF. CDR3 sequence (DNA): TGTGCCAGCAGCCAAGGGCAATACGGAAACACCATATATTTT.